The 14 T cell receptor beta chains listed next were all sequenced from one sample in a study of blood T cell repertoires in COVID-19. Method: immunoSEQ multiplex PCR; TCRdb's copy keeps in-frame clones and lacks some. The sample has over 200,000 clones; 85% to 90% are singletons. Sequenced: PBMCs or T cells enriched from blood (not recorded which). The receptors were gathered from a young man who had recovered from COVID-19.

This clone was picked up a small number of times. The chain couples TRBV27 to TRBJ2-1; tentatively, D is TRBD1 (6 bases). The germline gives CDR1 MNHEY, CDR2 SMNVEV (reference sequence). V was pared by 6 bases and J by 1 base, with 13 bases between. CDR3 length equals 15 residues. For the CDR3, the DNA is TGTGCCAGCAGAGTAGGGGGTGGGTCCTACAATGAGCAGTTCTTC. It yields the protein CASRVGGGSYNEQFF.

This clone has only one observation. V usage is TRBV19 and J usage is TRBJ1-1; possible D gene TRBD1, 6 bases. Trimming took off 2 bases at V and 4 bases at J, with 17 bases between the two ends. The CDR3 has 16 residues. Germline CDR1 and CDR2: LNHDA and SQIVND (reference sequence). The CDR3 nucleotides read TGTGCCAGTAGTATAAGGCAGGGGCATTCAGCCACTGAAGCTTTCTTT. It encodes CASSIRQGHSATEAFF.

This clone was counted a few times. J is TRBJ2-7 and V is TRBV11-2; TRBD2 matches at 12 bases. Germline assignment: CDR1 SGHAT and CDR2 FQNNGV. V trimming: 0 bases; J trimming: 5 bases; junction bases outside the gene matches: 17. The length of the CDR3 is 20 residues. The CDR3 is CASSLELRTSGKNAWNEQYF. CDR3 bases: TGTGCCAGCAGCTTAGAGTTGAGGACTAGCGGGAAGAACGCATGGAACGAGCAGTACTTC.

The J gene is TRBJ1-6, the V gene TRBV19; D unclear. Trimming took 5 bases from V and 0 from J, leaving 14 bases between them. This CDR3 contains 17 residues. Germline V gene sequence: CDR1 LNHDA, CDR2 SQIVND (reference sequence). The DNA for the CDR3 is TGTGCCAGTAGTGACTATCAGGCATCCTCCTATAATTCACCCCTCCACTTT. This translates into CASSDYQASSYNSPLHF.

The genes are TRBV5-1 and TRBJ2-3, with 13 bases lining up with TRBD2. Trimming removed 3 bases from V and 0 bases from J; junction bases left unmatched: 7. Germline values: CDR1 SGHRS, CDR2 YFSETQ. The CDR3 is 18 amino acids. CDR3 nucleotide sequence: TGCGCCAGCAGCTCGGGACTAGCGGGACCCCCTAGCACAGATACGCAGTATTTT. This gives the protein CASSSGLAGPPSTDTQYF. Full variable domain (remainder filled in from reference TRBV5-1 and TRBJ2-3): KAGVTQTPRYLIKTRGQQVTLSCSPISGHRSVSWYQQTPGQGLQFLFEYFSETQRNKGNFPGRFSGRQFSNSRSEMNVSTLELGDSALYLCASSSGLAGPPSTDTQYFGPGTRLTVL.

The count of this clone is one. The genes are TRBV19 and TRBJ1-5; 7 nucleotides match TRBD1. CDR3 length equals 13 residues. Germline CDR1 reads LNHDA; CDR2 reads SQIVND (reference sequence). Germline trimming cut 8 bases from V and 4 bases from J; bases unmatched to any gene: 5. CDR3 loop: CASDRVGNQPQHF. Here the CDR3 DNA reads TGTGCCAGTGACAGGGTCGGGAATCAGCCCCAGCATTTT.

This clone was seen only once. J is TRBJ1-4 and V is TRBV7-8; possibly TRBD1 for D (6 bases). Germline V CDR1 and CDR2: SGHVS, FQNEAQ. CDR3 length: 13 residues. V was pared by 7 bases and J by 8 bases, with 14 bases between. CDR3 sequence: CASTRSQGEKLFF. The CDR3 DNA follows: TGTGCCAGCACCAGAAGCCAGGGGGAAAAACTGTTTTTT. Looking up the rest from reference TRBV7-8 and TRBJ1-4 gives the full variable domain: GAGVSQSPRYKVAKRGQDVALRCDPISGHVSLFWYQQALGQGPEFLTYFQNEAQLDKSGLPSDRFFAERPEGSVSTLKIQRTQQEDSAVYLCASTRSQGEKLFFGSGTQLSVL.

The chain uses TRBV28 and TRBJ2-7, with 8 bases matching TRBD1. J gave up 1 base and V 6 bases, and 11 bases lay outside the gene matches. Germline-derived CDR1 and CDR2 are MDHEN and SYDVKM. This CDR3 spans 16 amino acids. The CDR3 spells CASSSPGTGPSYEQYF. The CDR3 DNA sequence: TGTGCCAGCAGCAGCCCCGGGACAGGACCTTCCTACGAGCAGTACTTC.

The chain uses TRBV19 and TRBJ2-7; 8 positions match TRBD2. The ends lost 5 bases at V and 3 bases at J; junction bases unmatched: 9. CDR1 is LNHDA and CDR2 is SQIVND in the germline V gene (reference sequence). The CDR3 consists of 15 residues. CDR3 DNA: TGTGCCAGTAGTGGGGGACTAGATAGATTCTACGAGCAGTACTTC. It specifies CASSGGLDRFYEQYF.

This clone was detected only once. The rearrangement links TRBV4-1 to TRBJ2-1; 16 bases line up with TRBD2. The CDR3 length is 17 residues. In germline, CDR1 is MGHRA, CDR2 YSYEKL. Trimming cost V 0 bases and J 9 bases; bases outside gene matches: 5. The CDR3 sequence: CASSQEGGTSGRVEQFF. CDR3 bases: TGCGCCAGCAGCCAAGAGGGGGGGACTAGCGGGAGGGTTGAGCAGTTCTTC.

The rearrangement joins TRBV7-3 to TRBJ2-1; 9 positions agree with TRBD1. The CDR3 extends over 14 amino acids. The ends lost 5 bases at V and 5 bases at J; junction bases unmatched: 4. Germline loops: CDR1 SGHTA, CDR2 FQGTGA. The CDR3 spells CASSPTGGNNEQFF. The CDR3 DNA reads TGTGCCAGCAGCCCGACAGGGGGTAACAATGAGCAGTTCTTC.

This sequence joins TRBV2 and TRBJ2-7; 9 bases are a match to TRBD2. This CDR3 region has 14 residues. The V segment lost 2 bases and the J segment 4 bases; nucleotides outside the gene matches: 3. Germline V gives CDR1 SNHLY, CDR2 FYNNEI. CDR3 nucleotide sequence: TGTGCCAGCAGTGAAAAGGGACTAGCTTACGAGCAGTACTTC. This gives the protein CASSEKGLAYEQYF.

The J gene is TRBJ1-2, the V gene TRBV5-1; 10 bases align to TRBD1. The CDR3 is 12 amino acids. The V gene's germline CDR1 is SGHRS and CDR2 YFSETQ. Trimming took 4 bases from V and 10 from J; bases not matched to a gene: 4. The CDR3: CASSVTGGIYTF. CDR3 nucleotide sequence: TGCGCCAGCAGCGTGACAGGGGGCATCTACACCTTC. Looking up the rest from reference TRBV5-1 and TRBJ1-2 gives the full variable domain: KAGVTQTPRYLIKTRGQQVTLSCSPISGHRSVSWYQQTPGQGLQFLFEYFSETQRNKGNFPGRFSGRQFSNSRSEMNVSTLELGDSALYLCASSVTGGIYTFGSGTRLTVV.

This chain links TRBV5-1 with TRBJ2-5; D possibly corresponds to TRBD2 (6 bases). Trimming took 0 bases from V and 4 from J, leaving 13 bases between them. The CDR3 covers 15 residues. In germline, CDR1 is SGHRS, CDR2 YFSETQ. This CDR3 is CASSLAGSGGETQYF. DNA of the CDR3: TGCGCCAGCAGCTTGGCCGGTAGCGGCGGAGAGACCCAGTACTTC.